The rows below give T cell receptor beta chains drawn from one sample of a study of CD8 T cells in ankylosing spondylitis. TCRdb reprocessed the 5' RACE reads via MiXCR and lists one record per CDR3 protein. The sample records about 130,000 distinct CDR3 sequences, more than 5.5% being singletons. The specimen sequenced was blood, either unsorted or a sorted T cell fraction (not recorded which). The receptor source for this set is a female donor with ankylosing spondylitis or in good health (not recorded which). Both conserved end residues are part of each CDR3. A D gene is named only where the DNA matches it firmly.

d_call v_call cdr3_aa
TRBD1 TRBV20-1 CSAKVPGQGQGTEAFF
TRBD1 TRBV12-3/TRBV12-4 CASSGGTGGFEKLFF
. TRBV5-1 CASRGYKMNTEAFF
TRBD1 TRBV19 CASSIGRTGSGELFF
. TRBV5-1 CASSLEGPEAFF
. TRBV5-1 CASSRDINTEAFF
. TRBV9 CASSVGGREYNEAFF
TRBD1 TRBV4-2 CASSHPALRQGSGANVLTF
TRBD1 TRBV6-1 CASSRPRQGRYEKLFF
. TRBV2 CASPERGGYTDTQYF
. TRBV12-3/TRBV12-4 CASSLGITYNEQFF
TRBD2 TRBV9 CASSVALAGGFWGSNEQFF